Below are 2 T cell receptor beta chains sequenced from a single sample in a study of beta chain features in type 1 diabetes. Since all of the isolated RNA was reverse transcribed, expressed TCRB transcripts were what got sequenced. Clones were read by immunoSEQ multiplex PCR, and TCRdb kept only the in-frame ones, dropping some. The sample lists 330,000 or so clones, roughly 21% occurring once. Material for sequencing was naive CD4+ T cells from blood. These receptors were collected from a woman aged 18-29 years in good health.

There are a few counts of this clone. This rearrangement joins TRBV9 to TRBJ2-3, with D possibly matching TRBD1 (5 bases). CDR1 SGDLS and CDR2 YYNGEE come from the germline V gene. This CDR3 has 16 amino acids. Trimming stripped 0 bases from V and 1 base from J, with 12 bases between. CDR3 nucleotide sequence: TGTGCCAGCAGCGTAGGGGGCAGCTGGGGCACAGATACGCAGTATTTT. Translated, it gives CASSVGGSWGTDTQYF.

This rearrangement joins TRBV20-1 to TRBJ1-2, with unresolved D. CDR3 length equals 10 residues. CDR1 and CDR2 from the germline V gene are DFQATT and SNEGSKA (reference sequence). The CDR3 coding sequence is TGCAGGGAGGGAACCTATGGCTACACCTTC. It specifies CREGTYGYTF.